This TCR beta chain was recovered during a study of blood T cells in healthy people across ages. Background on the study: About one barcoded TCR beta cDNA was captured per two T cells.

Note on this clonotype: Its target is not known.

With V trimmed by 6 bases and J by 2 bases, 6 bases remained unmatched. The CDR3 is 13 residues long. Germline CDR1 reads DFQATT; CDR2 reads SNEGSKA (reference sequence). Then a second PCR, running roughly 7 to 11 cycles, was carried out with a sample-barcoded 5' primer and a J-beta primer mix. The study obtained at least 2.5 million CDR3-containing paired-end reads from every sample. TCRdb called the 5' RACE reads again in MiXCR, with one record for every CDR3 protein. The data show about 640,000 distinct CDR3 sequences, 45% to 65% seen once. Findings and limits, study-wide: For the donors, CMV status was unknown and possibly confounded expanded clonotype changes.

The chain is built from TRBV20-1 and TRBJ2-5; 7 bases match TRBD1. The TCR was taken from a man aged 60-69 years in good health. Sequencing used blood. CDR3 DNA: TGCAGTGCCCTGGGACAGTCTCAAGAGACCCAGTACTTC. As protein: CSALGQSQETQYF.